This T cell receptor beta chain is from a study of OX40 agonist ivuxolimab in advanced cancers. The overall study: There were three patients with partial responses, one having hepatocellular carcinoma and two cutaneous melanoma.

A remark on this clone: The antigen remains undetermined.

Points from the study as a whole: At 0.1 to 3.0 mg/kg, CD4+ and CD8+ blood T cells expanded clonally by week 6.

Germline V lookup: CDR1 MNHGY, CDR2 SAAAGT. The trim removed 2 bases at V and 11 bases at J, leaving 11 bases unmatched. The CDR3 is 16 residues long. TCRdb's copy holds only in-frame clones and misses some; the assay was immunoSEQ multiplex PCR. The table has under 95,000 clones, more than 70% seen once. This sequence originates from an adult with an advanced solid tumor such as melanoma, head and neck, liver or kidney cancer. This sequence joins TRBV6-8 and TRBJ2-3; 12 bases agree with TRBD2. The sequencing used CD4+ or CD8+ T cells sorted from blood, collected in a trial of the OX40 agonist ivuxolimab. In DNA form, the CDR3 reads TGTGCCAGCAGTTACCCGACTAGCGGGAGAATTGGTGGGCAGTATTTT. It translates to CASSYPTSGRIGGQYF.